This T cell receptor beta chain was recorded in a study of shared T cell receptors in the human thymus. Assay used: immunoSEQ multiplex PCR; TCRdb lists only in-frame clones, some missing. The sample contains approximately 400,000 clones, 95% of which appear only once. V lost 7 bases and J lost 1, with 15 bases in between. The germline V gene encodes CDR1 MNHNS and CDR2 SASEGT. The CDR3 spans 15 residues. Sequences were obtained from thymocytes. The clonotype originates from a human donor. V and J are TRBV6-1 and TRBJ2-3, with D perhaps matching TRBD2 (6 bases). CDR3 DNA: TGTGCCAGCACGCGGGGTATGTGGTGCACAGATACGCAGTATTTT. Protein product: CASTRGMWCTDTQYF.